The entry below gives a single TCR beta chain sequence along with its context. The sample originates from a study of blood T cell repertoires in COVID-19. In the authors' workflow: Reference gene primer amplification yielded estimated nucleated cell counts. Using immunoSEQ multiplex PCR, the repertoire was profiled, and TCRdb retains in-frame clones only, with some absent. V and J calls and clone size follow that table, whereas D and trimming were derived from the DNA. Of about 210,000 clones listed, 81% are singletons. Ages ranged from roughly 18 to 95 years, with residence in approximately 25 US areas. Trimming cost V 5 bases and J 0 bases, with 7 bases left between them. The CDR3 is made up of 13 amino acids.

Sequenced input: PBMCs or T cells enriched from blood (not recorded which). V usage is TRBV12-3 or TRBV12-4 and J usage is TRBJ1-2; D is unresolved. The receptor's source is a woman between 45 and 60 years old with acute COVID-19. CDR3 DNA sequence: TGTGCCAGCAGTCCGGGAGCTAACTATGGCTACACCTTC. Amino acid sequence: CASSPGANYGYTF.